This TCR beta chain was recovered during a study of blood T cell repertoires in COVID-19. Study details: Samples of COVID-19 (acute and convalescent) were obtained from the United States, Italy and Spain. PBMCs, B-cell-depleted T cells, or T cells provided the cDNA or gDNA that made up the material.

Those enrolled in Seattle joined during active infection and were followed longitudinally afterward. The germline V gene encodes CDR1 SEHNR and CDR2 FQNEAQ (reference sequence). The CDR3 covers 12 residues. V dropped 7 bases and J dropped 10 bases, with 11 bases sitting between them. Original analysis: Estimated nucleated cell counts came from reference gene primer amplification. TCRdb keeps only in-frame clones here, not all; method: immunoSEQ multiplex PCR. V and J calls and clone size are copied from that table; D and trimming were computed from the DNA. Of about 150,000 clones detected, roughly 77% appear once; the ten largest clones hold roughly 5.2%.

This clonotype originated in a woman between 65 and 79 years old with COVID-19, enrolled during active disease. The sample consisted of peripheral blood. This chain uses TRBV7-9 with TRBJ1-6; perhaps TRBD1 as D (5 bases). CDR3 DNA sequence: TGTGCCAGCACTGCAGGGTACTCACCCCTCCACTTT. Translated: CASTAGYSPLHF.